This T cell receptor (beta chain) is from a study of shared T cell receptors in the human thymus. Only in-frame clones appear in the TCRdb table, and some are missing; sequencing was by immunoSEQ multiplex PCR. There are hundreds of thousands of clones in the sample; more than 75% occur only once, and about 0.01% lies in the top ten. Germline CDR1 is LNHDA and CDR2 is SQIVND (reference sequence). The V and J ends lost 4 bases and 0 bases respectively, with 10 bases between them. The CDR3 extends over 15 amino acids. The same sample was also studied in work on human thymus T cells.

Sequenced material: thymocytes. The chain carries TRBV19 and TRBJ2-1; D unresolved. This TCR came from a boy under two years old with a congenital heart defect. The CDR3: CASSRGGSSYNEQFF. The DNA of the CDR3 is TGTGCCAGTAGTAGAGGTGGTAGCTCCTACAATGAGCAGTTCTTC. Variable domain in full (rest from reference TRBV19 and TRBJ2-1): DGGITQSPKYLFRKEGQNVTLSCEQNLNHDAMYWYRQDPGQGLRLIYYSQIVNDFQKGDIAEGYSVSREKKESFPLTVTSAQKNPTAFYLCASSRGGSSYNEQFFGPGTRLTVL.